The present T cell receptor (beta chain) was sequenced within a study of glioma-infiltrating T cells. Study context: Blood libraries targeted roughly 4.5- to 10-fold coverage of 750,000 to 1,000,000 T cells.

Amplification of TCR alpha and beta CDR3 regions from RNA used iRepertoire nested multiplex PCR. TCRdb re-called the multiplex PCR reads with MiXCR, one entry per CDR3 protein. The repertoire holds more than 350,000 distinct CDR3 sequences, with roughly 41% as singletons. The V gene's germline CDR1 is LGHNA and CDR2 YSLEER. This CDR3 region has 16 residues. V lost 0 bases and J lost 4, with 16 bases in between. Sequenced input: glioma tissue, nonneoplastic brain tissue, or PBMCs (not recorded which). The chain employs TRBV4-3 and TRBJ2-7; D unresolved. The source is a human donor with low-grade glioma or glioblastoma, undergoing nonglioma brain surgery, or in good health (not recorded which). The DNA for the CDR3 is TGCGCCAGCAGCCAAGAAAGGCGCGGTGCTGCGTACGAGCAGTACTTC. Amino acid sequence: CASSQERRGAAYEQYF.